The 13 T cell receptor beta chains given below trace back to one sample, sequenced in a study of OX40 agonist ivuxolimab in advanced cancers. TCRdb's copy holds only in-frame clones and misses some; the assay was immunoSEQ multiplex PCR. The sample contains roughly 45,000 clones, over 60% of which appear only once. This specimen consisted of CD4+ or CD8+ T cells sorted from blood, obtained in a trial of the OX40 agonist ivuxolimab. The receptor source for this set is an adult with an advanced solid tumor such as melanoma, head and neck, liver or kidney cancer.

The chain combines TRBV7-8 with TRBJ2-1; D gene ambiguous. V lost 3 bases to trimming and J lost 12 bases, with 9 bases between them. The length of the CDR3 is 11 residues. From germline, CDR1 is SGHVS and CDR2 FQNEAQ. The chain's CDR3 is CASSLSRGQFF. The CDR3 bases are TGTGCCAGCAGCTTGAGCCGAGGGCAGTTCTTC.

This chain joins TRBV28 and TRBJ2-2; TRBD1 aligns across 7 bases. The CDR3 is 14 amino acids. Germline values: CDR1 MDHEN, CDR2 SYDVKM. V lost 6 bases to trimming and J lost 3 bases; unmatched junction nucleotides: 4. This CDR3 reads CASRRTGYTGELFF. The DNA for the CDR3 is TGTGCCAGCAGAAGGACAGGATACACCGGGGAGCTGTTTTTT. Together with reference TRBV28 and TRBJ2-2, the CDR3 gives the full variable domain: DVKVTQSSRYLVKRTGEKVFLECVQDMDHENMFWYRQDPGLGLRLIYFSYDVKMKEKGDIPEGYSVSREKKERFSLILESASTNQTSMYLCASRRTGYTGELFFGEGSRLTVL.

CDR3 sequence (DNA): TGTGCCAGCAGTTACAGGGAGACCCAGTACTTC. Protein: CASSYRETQYF. This chain connects TRBV6-5 to TRBJ2-5; D call uncertain. Germline CDR1 is MNHEY and CDR2 is SVGAGI. V was clipped by 2 bases and J by 5 bases, with 3 bases between them. The CDR3 spans 11 residues.

This chain uses TRBV6-5 with TRBJ2-1; D is unclear. V lost 0 bases, J lost 7 bases, and 7 bases lay in between. CDR1 and CDR2 (germline): MNHEY, SVGAGI. There are 13 residues in the CDR3. CDR3 loop: CASSYSGRNEQFF. The CDR3 DNA is TGTGCCAGCAGTTACTCAGGGCGGAATGAGCAGTTCTTC.

The chain carries TRBV10-2 and TRBJ1-5; weak D call: TRBD1 (6 bases). Germline V gene data show CDR1 as WSHSY and CDR2 as SAAADI. Trimming cost V 4 bases and J 6 bases, with 13 bases left between them. The CDR3 spans 14 residues. As DNA, the CDR3 is TGCGCCAGCAGTGGAGGGACAACGAGTCAGCCCCAGCATTTT. Amino acids: CASSGGTTSQPQHF.

This clone was observed a single time. The CDR3 DNA sequence: TGCGCCAGCAGCTTGTATGAGACAGAGAACACTGAAGCTTTCTTT. Translated, it gives CASSLYETENTEAFF. The V gene is TRBV5-1, the J gene TRBJ1-1; perhaps TRBD1 as D (5 bases). Trimming removed 1 base from V and 1 base from J, with 11 bases in between. Germline V gene sequence: CDR1 SGHRS, CDR2 YFSETQ. The CDR3 runs to 15 residues.

V is TRBV5-1 and J is TRBJ2-3; 14 nucleotides line up with TRBD2. Per the germline V gene, CDR1 is SGHRS and CDR2 is YFSETQ. J was trimmed by 3 bases and V by 4 bases; bases with no gene match: 7. The CDR3 extends over 17 amino acids. CDR3 region: CASSPGLAGALTDTQYF. CDR3 nucleotides: TGCGCCAGCAGCCCGGGACTAGCGGGAGCTTTAACAGATACGCAGTATTTT.

Turning to this clone: The conserved final phenylalanine or tryptophan is absent from the CDR3, which likely points to a read error. No DNA is shown, since the ends of the CDR3 on it are uncertain; the CDR3 is the one TCRdb lists. V usage is TRBV30 and J usage is TRBJ1-4. With termini counted, the CDR3 has 10 amino acids. Germline V lookup: CDR1 GTSNPN, CDR2 SVGIG (reference sequence). The CDR3 sequence is CAWTPKTGRL.

The rearrangement uses TRBV30 and TRBJ1-6; D is uncertain. V gave up 3 bases and J gave up 6 bases, with 6 bases separating them. The germline CDR1 and CDR2 sequences are GTSNPN and SVGIG (reference sequence). CDR3 size: 12 residues. In DNA, the CDR3 is TGTGCCTGGAGACCCCTTAATTCACCCCTCCACTTT. This gives the protein CAWRPLNSPLHF.

The chain carries TRBV7-9 and TRBJ2-1; TRBD2 agrees at 11 bases. CDR1 is SEHNR, CDR2 FQNEAQ, per germline (reference sequence). This CDR3 is built from 14 residues. V was clipped by 5 bases and J by 3 bases; unmatched bases: 0. The DNA for the CDR3 is TGTGCCAGCAGCACTAGCGGGGGCTACAATGAGCAGTTCTTC. Translating gives CASSTSGGYNEQFF.

This chain uses TRBV6-5 with TRBJ1-2, with D perhaps TRBD1 (5 bases). Trimming pared 4 bases from V and 2 bases from J, leaving 17 bases between. In germline, CDR1 is MNHEY, CDR2 SVGAGI. The CDR3 consists of 16 residues. The CDR3: CASSLGGGGSNYGYTF. CDR3 nucleotides: TGTGCCAGCAGTTTGGGTGGGGGGGGATCGAACTATGGCTACACCTTC.

This clone appeared a single time. The V and J genes are TRBV5-1 and TRBJ2-1; 8 bases are a match to TRBD2. V gave up 5 bases and J gave up 5 bases; unmatched junction bases: 9. Germline values: CDR1 SGHRS, CDR2 YFSETQ. The CDR3 is 15 residues long. In DNA form, the CDR3 reads TGCGCCAGCAGAGTCGAGACTAGCGTTAACAATGAGCAGTTCTTC. This translates into CASRVETSVNNEQFF.

The chain uses TRBV15 and TRBJ1-3, with D unresolved. Trimming removed 0 bases from V and 1 base from J, with 7 bases in between. CDR1 LNHNV and CDR2 YYDKDF come from the germline V gene (reference sequence). The CDR3 contains 15 residues. The DNA for the CDR3 is TGTGCCACCAGCAGAGATCTCGTTTCTGGAAACACCATATATTTT. This gives the protein CATSRDLVSGNTIYF.